Detailed here is one T cell receptor beta chain. As yet, its antigen is unknown. Within the CD8+ T cell compartment, naive cells were CD45RO-CCR7+CD27+CD95-. The data are from a study of CXCR3-negative and CXCR3-positive naive CD8 T cells. For the study at large: Overall TRB read output was around 130 million, and each library contained about 1.5 +/- 0.3 million reads. Broader study findings: Sequencing showed both naive subsets with comparably high diversity, and memory CD8+ cells much lower. Naive CXCR3-positive and CXCR3-negative cells shared similar TRBV-TRBJ usage, unlike memory cells.

This CDR3 has 12 residues. CDR1 and CDR2 from the germline V gene are SQVTM and ANQGSEA. Libraries of TRB cDNA were made by 5' RACE and carried UMIs. TCRdb reprocessed the 5' RACE reads and keeps a single row for each CDR3 protein, giving no DNA. In total, the table holds 90,000 to 100,000 distinct CDR3 sequences. The clonotype comes from a human donor in good health. Some clones in this sample may be carry-over from other donors' samples. Sequencing input: naive CXCR3- CD8+ T cells from blood. Subset denoted: CD45RO-CCR7+CD27+CD95- naive CD8+ T cells lacking CXCR3 (TNR3-). The chain carries TRBV29-1 and TRBJ2-3; TCRdb proposes TRBD1, but this gene call is untestable without DNA. CDR3: CSVDVGGDTQYF.